The 2 T cell receptor beta chains given below trace back to one sample, sequenced in a study of cytomegalovirus exposure and HLA in healthy donors. Amplification used 60 Vbeta primers and 13 Jbeta primers. The data were produced by immunoSEQ multiplex PCR, yet TCRdb's version contains in-frame clones alone and is incomplete. The table lists 38,000 or so clones. Material for sequencing was PBMCs. The receptors originated from a man between 35 and 55 years old in good health and CMV-seropositive.

This chain links TRBV2 with TRBJ2-7; D is uncertain. The ends were cut back, 6 bases at V and 7 bases at J, with 10 bases in the middle. The CDR3 has 11 residues. Germline loops: CDR1 SNHLY, CDR2 FYNNEI. The CDR3 DNA sequence: TGTGCCAGCAGAGCAACGGTGGAGCAGTACTTC. Encoded protein: CASRATVEQYF.

The chain employs TRBV9 and TRBJ2-3; D call uncertain. Trimming cost V 4 bases and J 5 bases, with 14 bases left between them. The CDR3 totals 14 residues. Germline V CDR1 and CDR2: SGDLS, YYNGEE. The CDR3 spells CASSPRSLQDTQYF. In DNA form, the CDR3 reads TGTGCCAGCAGCCCGCGGTCCCTCCAAGATACGCAGTATTTT. The complete variable domain, with remaining parts taken from reference TRBV9 and TRBJ2-3, reads DSGVTQTPKHLITATGQRVTLRCSPRSGDLSVYWYQQSLDQGLQFLIQYYNGEERAKGNILERFSAQQFPDLHSELNLSSLELGDSALYFCASSPRSLQDTQYFGPGTRLTVL.